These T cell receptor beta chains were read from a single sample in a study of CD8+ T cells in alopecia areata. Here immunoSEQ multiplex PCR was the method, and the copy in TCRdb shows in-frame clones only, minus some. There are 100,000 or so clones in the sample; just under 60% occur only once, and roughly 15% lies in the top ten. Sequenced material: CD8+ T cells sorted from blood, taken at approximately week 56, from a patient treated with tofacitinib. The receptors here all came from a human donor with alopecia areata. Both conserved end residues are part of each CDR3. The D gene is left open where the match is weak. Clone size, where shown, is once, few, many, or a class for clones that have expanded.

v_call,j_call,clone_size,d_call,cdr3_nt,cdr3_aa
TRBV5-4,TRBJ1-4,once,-,TGTGCCAGCAGCTTGGACAGGGCCCCGCAACTGTTTTTT,CASSLDRAPQLFF
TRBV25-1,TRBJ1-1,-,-,TGTGCCAGCAGTGAACGATTGAACACTGAAGCTTTCTTT,CASSERLNTEAFF
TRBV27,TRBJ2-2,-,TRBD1,TGTGCCAGCAGTTTAGGGTCGCAGGGGGCTTTAGCCGGGGAGCTGTTTTTT,CASSLGSQGALAGELFF
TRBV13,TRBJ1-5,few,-,TGTGCCAGCAGCTTAGGCCGGGCTTACCAGCATTTT,CASSLGRAYQHF
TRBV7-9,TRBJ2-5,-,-,TGTGCCAGCAGCTCTGGGGGTGGGGAGACCCAGTACTTC,CASSSGGGETQYF
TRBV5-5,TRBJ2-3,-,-,TGTGCCAGCAGCCATAGCACAGATACGCAGTATTTT,CASSHSTDTQYF
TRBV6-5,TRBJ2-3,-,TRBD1,TGTGCCACCCAGGGGGCCAGCACAGATACGCAGTATTTT,CATQGASTDTQYF
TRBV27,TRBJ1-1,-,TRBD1,TGTGCCAGCACCTCACCTAGAACGGGACAGGGGGTAATCACTGAAGCTTTCTTT,CASTSPRTGQGVITEAFF
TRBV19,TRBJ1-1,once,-,TGTGCCAGTACCCCAGGGAACACTGAAGCTTTCTTT,CASTPGNTEAFF
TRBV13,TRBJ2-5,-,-,TGTGCCAGCAGTCTGCCATACCAAGAGACCCAGTACTTC,CASSLPYQETQYF
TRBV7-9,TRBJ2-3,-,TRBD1,TGTGCCAGCAGCGCTCCGGGACAGGGTCGAACAGATACGCAGTATTTT,CASSAPGQGRTDTQYF
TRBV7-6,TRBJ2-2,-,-,TGTGCCAGCAGCCTAACCGGGGAGCTGTTTTTT,CASSLTGELFF
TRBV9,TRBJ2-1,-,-,TGTGCCAGCAGGGAAGGGCAGGGCAATGAGCAGTTCTTC,CASREGQGNEQFF
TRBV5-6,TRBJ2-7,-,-,TGTGCCAGCAGCTTGGGCGGTGGCGAGCAGTACTTC,CASSLGGGEQYF
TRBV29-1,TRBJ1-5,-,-,TGCAGCGTGACAGACCATAGCAATCAGCCCCAGCATTTT,CSVTDHSNQPQHF
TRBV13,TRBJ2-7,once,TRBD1,TGTGCCAGCAGCCATCACCCAAGGACAGGTTGGGCCTACGAGCAGTACTTC,CASSHHPRTGWAYEQYF
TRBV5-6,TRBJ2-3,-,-,TGTGCCAGCAGCTCGGGCCGACACGATACGCAGTATTTT,CASSSGRHDTQYF